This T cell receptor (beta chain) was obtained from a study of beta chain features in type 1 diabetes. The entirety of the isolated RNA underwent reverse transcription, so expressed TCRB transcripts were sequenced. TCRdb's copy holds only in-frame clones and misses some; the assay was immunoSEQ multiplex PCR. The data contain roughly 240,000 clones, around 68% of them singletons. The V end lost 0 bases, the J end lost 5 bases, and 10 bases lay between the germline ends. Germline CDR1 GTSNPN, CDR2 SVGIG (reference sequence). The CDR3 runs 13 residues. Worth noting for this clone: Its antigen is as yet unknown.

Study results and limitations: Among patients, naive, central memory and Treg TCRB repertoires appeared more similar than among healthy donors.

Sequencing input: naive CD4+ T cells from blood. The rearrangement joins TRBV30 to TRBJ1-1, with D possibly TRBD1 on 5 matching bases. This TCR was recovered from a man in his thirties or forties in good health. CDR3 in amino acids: CAWSVGDGTEAFF. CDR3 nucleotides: TGTGCCTGGAGTGTAGGGGACGGAACTGAAGCTTTCTTT.